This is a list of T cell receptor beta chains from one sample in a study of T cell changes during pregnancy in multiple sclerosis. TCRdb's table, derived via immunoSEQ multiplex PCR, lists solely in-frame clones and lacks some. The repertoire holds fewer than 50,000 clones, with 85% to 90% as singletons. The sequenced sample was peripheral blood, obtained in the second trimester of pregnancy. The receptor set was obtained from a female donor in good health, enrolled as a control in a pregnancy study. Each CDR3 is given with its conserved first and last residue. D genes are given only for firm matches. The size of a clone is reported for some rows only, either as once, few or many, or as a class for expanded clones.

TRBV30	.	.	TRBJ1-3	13	CAWISRVGNTIYF	TGTGCCTGGATCAGCAGGGTTGGAAACACCATATATTTT
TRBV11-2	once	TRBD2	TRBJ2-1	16	CASSLSSGRRRGEQFF	TGTGCCAGCAGCTTAAGTAGCGGGAGGCGGAGGGGTGAGCAGTTCTTC
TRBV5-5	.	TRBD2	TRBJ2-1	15	CASSHSGVTYNEQFF	TGTGCCAGCAGCCATAGCGGGGTAACCTACAATGAGCAGTTCTTC
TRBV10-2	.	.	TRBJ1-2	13	CAGIGAGDAGYTF	TGCGCCGGAATCGGGGCAGGGGATGCTGGCTACACCTTC
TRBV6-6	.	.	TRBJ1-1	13	CATHKLMNTEAFF	TGTGCCACTCATAAACTCATGAACACTGAAGCTTTCTTT
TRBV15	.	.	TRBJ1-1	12	CATSRTYGEAFF	TGTGCCACCAGCAGAACCTACGGTGAAGCTTTCTTT
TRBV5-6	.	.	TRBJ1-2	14	CASSPLGGGHGYTF	TGTGCCAGCAGCCCCCTGGGGGGGGGCCATGGCTACACCTTC
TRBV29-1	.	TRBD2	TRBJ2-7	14	CSVAGTSGRGEQYF	TGCAGCGTGGCCGGGACTAGCGGTAGGGGGGAGCAGTACTTC
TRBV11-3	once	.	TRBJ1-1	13	CASSFYGNTEAFF	TGTGCCAGCAGCTTTTACGGTAACACTGAAGCTTTCTTT
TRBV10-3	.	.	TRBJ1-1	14	CAISDSLLNTEAFF	TGTGCCATCAGTGACAGTCTCCTGAACACTGAAGCTTTCTTT
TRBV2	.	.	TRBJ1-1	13	CASSDQGLTEAFF	TGTGCCAGCAGTGATCAGGGGCTTACTGAAGCTTTCTTT
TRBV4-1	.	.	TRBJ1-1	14	CASSQGGGETEAFF	TGCGCCAGCAGCCAAGGGGGGGGCGAAACTGAAGCTTTCTTT
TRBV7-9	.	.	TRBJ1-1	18	CASSLGIGSGVMNTEAFF	TGTGCCAGCAGCTTGGGAATTGGGTCAGGGGTCATGAACACTGAAGCTTTCTTT
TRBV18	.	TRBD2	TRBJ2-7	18	CASSPRQGLAGVGDEQYF	TGTGCCAGCTCACCACGCCAGGGGCTAGCGGGAGTCGGGGACGAGCAGTACTTC
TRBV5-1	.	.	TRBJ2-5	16	CASSLAGNSGQETQYF	TGCGCCAGCAGCTTGGCCGGGAACAGTGGGCAAGAGACCCAGTACTTC
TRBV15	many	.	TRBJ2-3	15	CATSRGGASTDTQYF	TGTGCCACCAGCAGAGGCGGGGCTAGCACAGATACGCAGTATTTT
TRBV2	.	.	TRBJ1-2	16	CASSEPVMGRSDGYTF	TGTGCCAGCAGTGAACCTGTAATGGGGCGTTCGGATGGCTACACCTTC
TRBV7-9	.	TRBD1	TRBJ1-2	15	CASSFERDSGYGYTF	TGTGCCAGCAGCTTTGAACGGGACAGCGGATATGGCTACACCTTC
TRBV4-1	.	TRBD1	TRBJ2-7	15	CASSQVGTGNYEQYF	TGCGCCAGCAGCCAAGTGGGGACAGGAAACTACGAGCAGTACTTC
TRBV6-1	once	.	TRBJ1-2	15	CASRRRGAYDYGYTF	TGTGCCAGCAGGCGCCGGGGGGCGTATGACTATGGCTACACCTTC
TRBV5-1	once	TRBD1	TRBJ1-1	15	CASSWGQGANTEAFF	TGCGCCAGCAGCTGGGGACAGGGGGCAAACACTGAAGCTTTCTTT
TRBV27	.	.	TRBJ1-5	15	CASSSFGRGNQPQHF	TGTGCCAGCAGTTCCTTTGGGAGGGGAAATCAGCCCCAGCATTTT
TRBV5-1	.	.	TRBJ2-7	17	CASSLTGVMWSGYEQYF	TGCGCCAGCAGCTTGACAGGAGTAATGTGGTCCGGCTACGAGCAGTACTTC
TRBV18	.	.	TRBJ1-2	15	CASSPREGAGYGYTF	TGTGCCAGCTCACCACGTGAGGGCGCGGGGTATGGCTACACCTTC
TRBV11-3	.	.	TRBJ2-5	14	CASSPSPSQETQYF	TGTGCCAGCAGCCCCAGTCCTTCGCAAGAGACCCAGTACTTC
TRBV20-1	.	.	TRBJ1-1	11	CSADRTGEAFF	TGCAGTGCGGACCGGACGGGGGAAGCTTTCTTT
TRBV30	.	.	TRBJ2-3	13	CATPGLHTDTQYF	TGTGCCACACCCGGACTACACACAGATACGCAGTATTTT
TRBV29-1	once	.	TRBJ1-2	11	CSVVQGLGYTF	TGCAGCGTTGTGCAGGGGTTAGGCTACACCTTC
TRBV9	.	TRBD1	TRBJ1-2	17	CASSGPLDRERDYGYTF	TGTGCCAGCAGCGGGCCCTTAGACAGGGAACGGGACTATGGCTACACCTTC
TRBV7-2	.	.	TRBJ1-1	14	CASSSNRESTEAFF	TGTGCCAGCAGCTCCAACAGGGAAAGCACTGAAGCTTTCTTT
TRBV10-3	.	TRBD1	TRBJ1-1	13	CAIGTGGYTEAFF	TGTGCCATCGGGACAGGGGGTTACACTGAAGCTTTCTTT
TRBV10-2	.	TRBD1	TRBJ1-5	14	CASSWDRVDQPQHF	TGCGCCAGCAGTTGGGACAGGGTGGATCAGCCCCAGCATTTT
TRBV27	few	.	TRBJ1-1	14	CASSFRGMNTEAFF	TGTGCCAGCAGTTTTAGGGGCATGAACACTGAAGCTTTCTTT
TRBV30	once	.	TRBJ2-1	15	CAWRERLLAYNEQFF	TGTGCCTGGAGAGAGCGGCTCCTCGCCTACAATGAGCAGTTCTTC
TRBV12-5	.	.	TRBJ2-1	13	CASGLDGSGNQFF	TGTGCTAGTGGTTTGGATGGGTCGGGTAACCAGTTCTTC
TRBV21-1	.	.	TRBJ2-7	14	CASSNRGSGYEQYF	TGTGCCAGCAGCAACCGCGGGAGTGGATACGAGCAGTACTTC
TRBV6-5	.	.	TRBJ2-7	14	CASSYGQGSYEQYF	TGTGCCAGCAGTTACGGTCAGGGCTCCTACGAGCAGTACTTC
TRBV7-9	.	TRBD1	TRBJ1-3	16	CASSKQGPSSGNTIYF	TGTGCCAGCAGCAAACAGGGGCCTAGCTCTGGAAACACCATATATTTT
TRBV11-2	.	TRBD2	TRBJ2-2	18	CASSPGTSGGLYTGELFF	TGTGCCAGCAGCCCGGGGACTAGCGGGGGACTCTACACCGGGGAGCTGTTTTTT
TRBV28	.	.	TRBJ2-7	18	CASTPSPGGAGLFYEQYF	TGTGCCAGCACCCCTTCCCCTGGGGGGGCAGGGCTTTTCTACGAGCAGTACTTC
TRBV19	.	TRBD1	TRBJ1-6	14	CASSIGAGGSPLHF	TGTGCCAGTAGTATAGGTGCAGGGGGTTCACCCCTCCACTTT
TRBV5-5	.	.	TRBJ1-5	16	CASSPGGINSNQPQHF	TGTGCCAGCAGCCCGGGAGGGATTAATAGCAATCAGCCCCAGCATTTT
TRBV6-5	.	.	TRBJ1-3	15	CASGRGPSSGNTIYF	TGTGCCAGCGGAAGGGGCCCGAGCTCTGGAAACACCATATATTTT
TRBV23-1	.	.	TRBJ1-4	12	CASSQKGLKLFF	TGCGCCAGCAGTCAAAAGGGACTCAAACTGTTTTTT
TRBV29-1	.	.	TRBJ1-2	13	CSVRTLLNYGYTF	TGCAGCGTTAGGACACTCTTAAACTATGGCTACACCTTC
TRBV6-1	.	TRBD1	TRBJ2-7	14	CASSKGQDIDEQYF	TGTGCCAGCAGTAAGGGACAGGATATCGACGAGCAGTACTTC
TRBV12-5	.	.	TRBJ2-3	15	CASGLKGATTDTQYF	TGTGCTAGTGGTTTGAAGGGAGCTACCACAGATACGCAGTATTTT
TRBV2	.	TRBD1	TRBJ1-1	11	CASTGGTEAFF	TGTGCCAGCACAGGGGGCACTGAAGCTTTCTTT
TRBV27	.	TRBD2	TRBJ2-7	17	CASSSRATSGRTDEQYF	TGTGCCAGCTCATCTAGGGCGACTAGCGGGAGGACAGACGAGCAGTACTTC
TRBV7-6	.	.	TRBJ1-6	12	CASSPGGSPLHF	TGTGCCAGCAGCCCCGGGGGTTCACCCCTCCACTTT
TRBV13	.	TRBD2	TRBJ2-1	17	CASSSRLAGTDYNEQFF	TGTGCCAGCAGCTCCAGACTAGCGGGGACTGACTACAATGAGCAGTTCTTC
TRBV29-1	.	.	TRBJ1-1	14	CSVEGDSGRGEAFF	TGCAGCGTTGAAGGAGATTCGGGTCGGGGTGAAGCTTTCTTT
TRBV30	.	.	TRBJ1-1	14	CAWSVPGMNTEAFF	TGTGCCTGGAGTGTACCAGGCATGAACACTGAAGCTTTCTTT